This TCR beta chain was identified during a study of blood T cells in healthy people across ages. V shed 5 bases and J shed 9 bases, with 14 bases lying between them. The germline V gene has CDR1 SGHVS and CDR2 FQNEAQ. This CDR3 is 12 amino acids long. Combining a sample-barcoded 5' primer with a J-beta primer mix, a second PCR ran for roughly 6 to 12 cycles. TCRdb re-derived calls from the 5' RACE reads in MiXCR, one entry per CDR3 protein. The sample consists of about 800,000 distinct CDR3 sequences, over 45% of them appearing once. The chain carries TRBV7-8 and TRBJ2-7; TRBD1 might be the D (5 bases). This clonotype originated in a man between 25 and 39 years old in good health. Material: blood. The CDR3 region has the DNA TGTGCCAGCAGCGCGTCAGGGTCGGGGCAGTACTTC. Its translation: CASSASGSGQYF.